The clone carrying this T cell receptor (beta chain) came up once. Its antigen is still unknown. There are 19 residues in the CDR3. The germline V gene encodes CDR1 SGHAT and CDR2 FQDESV (reference sequence). Trimming cost V 5 bases and J 3 bases; bases outside gene matches: 12. This entry belongs to a study of a mutant IDH1 vaccine in newly diagnosed glioma. The overall study: Vaccination followed radiotherapy alone by 4-6 weeks, or accompanied temozolomide cycles.

Assay: immunoSEQ multiplex PCR; the TCRdb copy retains only in-frame clones and omits some. The data contain 57,000 or so clones, approximately 80% of them singletons. The time point denotes: week 11, during vaccination. Doses consisted of 300 ug of mutant IDH1 20-mer peptide each, paired with topical imiquimod. The chain couples TRBV11-1 to TRBJ2-2; 13 nucleotides align to TRBD2. This clonotype originated in a man aged 25 to 40 with glioma. The sample consisted of PBMCs, taken from a glioma patient whose treatment included an IDH1 peptide vaccine. CDR3 nucleotides: TGTGCCAGCAGCCTCCTTCCCGTACTAGCGGGAGGGGACACCGGGGAGCTGTTTTTT. Translation: CASSLLPVLAGGDTGELFF. Complete variable domain (other parts from reference TRBV11-1 and TRBJ2-2): EAEVAQSPRYKITEKSQAVAFWCDPISGHATLYWYRQILGQGPELLVQFQDESVVDDSQLPKDRFSAERLKGVDSTLKIQPAELGDSAMYLCASSLLPVLAGGDTGELFFGEGSRLTVL.